Listed below are T cell receptor beta chains from one sample, sequenced in a study of T cells expressing NK-cell markers. TCRdb reanalyzed the 5' RACE reads, giving one entry per CDR3 protein sequence and no DNA. The table for this sample gives 150,000 to 180,000 distinct CDR3 sequences. Material for sequencing was blood T cells: a sorted CD56 or NKG2C T cell subset, CD4+ or CD8+ T cells, or bulk PBMC T cells (not recorded which). The receptors derive from a woman aged 50 to 60 in good health. Both conserved end residues are part of each CDR3.

J: TRBJ2-7; V: TRBV2; CDR3: CASSEFSGRTYEQYF
J: TRBJ2-7; V: TRBV12-3/TRBV12-4; CDR3: CASSLAFGRGEQYF
J: TRBJ1-1; V: TRBV20-1; CDR3: CSARGTVNTEAFF
J: TRBJ2-3; V: TRBV12-3/TRBV12-4; CDR3: CASSLYPTSGRFRDTQYF
J: TRBJ2-5; V: TRBV27; CDR3: CASSLGGTETQYF
J: TRBJ2-2; V: TRBV24-1; CDR3: CATGQGTGELFF
J: TRBJ2-5; V: TRBV5-1; CDR3: CASSLGTSGRTETQYF
J: TRBJ1-6; V: TRBV27; CDR3: CASSPIKGSPLHF
J: TRBJ2-3; V: TRBV12-3/TRBV12-4; CDR3: CASREDRRSTDTQYF
J: TRBJ1-1; V: TRBV25-1; CDR3: CASSDPDKNTEAFF
J: TRBJ2-1; V: TRBV24-1; CDR3: CATSPGQGLGNEQFF
J: TRBJ2-2; V: TRBV27; CDR3: CASSLVGVTGELFF
J: TRBJ2-1; V: TRBV29-1; CDR3: CSVEGRTSGSYEQFF
J: TRBJ2-3; V: TRBV12-3/TRBV12-4; CDR3: CASSLSGSGDTQYF
J: TRBJ2-3; V: TRBV20-1; CDR3: CSARDLMNPLSSTDTQYF
J: TRBJ2-3; V: TRBV27; CDR3: CASRQTPLDGGTQYF
J: TRBJ2-3; V: TRBV12-3/TRBV12-4; CDR3: CASSLGPNGDTQYF
J: TRBJ1-2; V: TRBV12-3/TRBV12-4; CDR3: CASSLAQGVGGYTF
J: TRBJ1-1; V: TRBV27; CDR3: CASSPRTGLSNTEAFF
J: TRBJ2-7; V: TRBV20-1; CDR3: CSAQTSGGYEQYF
J: TRBJ2-3; V: TRBV5-1; CDR3: CASSSWERKGDTQYF
J: TRBJ1-2; V: TRBV6-2/TRBV6-3; CDR3: CASSYGLLGRGYTF
J: TRBJ2-3; V: TRBV5-6; CDR3: CASSPEGGGRDTQYF
J: TRBJ2-1; V: TRBV4-2; CDR3: CASSQGDNEQFF
J: TRBJ2-7; V: TRBV20-1; CDR3: CSARGLGQGSYEQYF
J: TRBJ2-1; V: TRBV27; CDR3: CASSLRGTHEQFF